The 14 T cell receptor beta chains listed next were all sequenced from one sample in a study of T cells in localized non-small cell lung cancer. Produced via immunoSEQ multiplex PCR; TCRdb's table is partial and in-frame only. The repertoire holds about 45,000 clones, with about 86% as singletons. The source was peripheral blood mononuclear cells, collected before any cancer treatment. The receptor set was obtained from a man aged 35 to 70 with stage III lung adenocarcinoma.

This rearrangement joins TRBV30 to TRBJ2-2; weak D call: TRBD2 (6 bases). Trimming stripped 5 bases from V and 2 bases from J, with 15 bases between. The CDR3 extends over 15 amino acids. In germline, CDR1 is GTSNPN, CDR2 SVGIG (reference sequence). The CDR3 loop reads CAWGHNSGNTGELFF. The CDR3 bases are TGTGCCTGGGGGCATAATAGCGGTAACACCGGGGAGCTGTTTTTT.

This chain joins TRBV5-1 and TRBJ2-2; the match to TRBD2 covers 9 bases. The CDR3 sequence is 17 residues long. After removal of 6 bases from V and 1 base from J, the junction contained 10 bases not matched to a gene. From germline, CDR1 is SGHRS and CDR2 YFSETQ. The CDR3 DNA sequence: TGCGCCAGCAATGTGGTTAGCGGGGGCCGGAACACCGGGGAGCTGTTTTTT. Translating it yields CASNVVSGGRNTGELFF.

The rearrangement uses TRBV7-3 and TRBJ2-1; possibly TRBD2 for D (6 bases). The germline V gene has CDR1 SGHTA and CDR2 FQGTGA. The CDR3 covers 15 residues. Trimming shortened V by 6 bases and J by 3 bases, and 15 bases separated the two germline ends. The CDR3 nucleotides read TGTGCCAGCAGTTTCAACGGGGGTTACTACAATGAGCAGTTCTTC. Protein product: CASSFNGGYYNEQFF.

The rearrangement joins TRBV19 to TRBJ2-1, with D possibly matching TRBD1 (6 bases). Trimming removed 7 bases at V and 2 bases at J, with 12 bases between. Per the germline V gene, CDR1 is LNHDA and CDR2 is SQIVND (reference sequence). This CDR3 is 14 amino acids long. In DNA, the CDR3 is TGTGCCAGTACCAGGGGCTCTACCTACAATGAGCAGTTCTTC. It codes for CASTRGSTYNEQFF.

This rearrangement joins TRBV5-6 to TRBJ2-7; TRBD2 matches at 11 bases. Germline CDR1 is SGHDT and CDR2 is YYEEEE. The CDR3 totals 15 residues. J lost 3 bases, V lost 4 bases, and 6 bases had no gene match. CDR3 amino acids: CASSIRGLADYEQYF. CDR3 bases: TGTGCCAGCAGCATACGGGGACTAGCGGACTACGAGCAGTACTTC.

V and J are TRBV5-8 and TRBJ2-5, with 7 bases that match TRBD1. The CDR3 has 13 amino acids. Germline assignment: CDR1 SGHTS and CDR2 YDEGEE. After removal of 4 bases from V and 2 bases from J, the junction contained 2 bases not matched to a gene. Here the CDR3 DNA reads TGTGCCAGCAGCGTGGGACAGCAAGAGACCCAGTACTTC. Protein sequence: CASSVGQQETQYF. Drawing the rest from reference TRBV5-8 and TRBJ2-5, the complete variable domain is EAGVTQSPTHLIKTRGQQATLRCSPISGHTSVYWYQQALGLGLQFLLWYDEGEERNRGNFPPRFSGRQFPNYSSELNVNALELEDSALYLCASSVGQQETQYFGPGTRLLVL.

CDR3 loop: CASTLGKPEQYF. The CDR3 bases are TGTGCCAGCACCCTAGGGAAGCCCGAGCAGTACTTC. The rearrangement uses TRBV11-2 and TRBJ2-7; D is unclear. This CDR3 has 12 residues. Per germline, CDR1 SGHAT and CDR2 FQNNGV. V dropped 7 bases and J dropped 6 bases, with 13 bases sitting between them.

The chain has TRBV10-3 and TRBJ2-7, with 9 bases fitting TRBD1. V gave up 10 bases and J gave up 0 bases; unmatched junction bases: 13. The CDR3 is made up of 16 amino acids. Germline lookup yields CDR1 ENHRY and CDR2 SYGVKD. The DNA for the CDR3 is TGTGCCACCTCGACAGGGGGAATACTTAGCTCCTACGAGCAGTACTTC. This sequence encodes CATSTGGILSSYEQYF.

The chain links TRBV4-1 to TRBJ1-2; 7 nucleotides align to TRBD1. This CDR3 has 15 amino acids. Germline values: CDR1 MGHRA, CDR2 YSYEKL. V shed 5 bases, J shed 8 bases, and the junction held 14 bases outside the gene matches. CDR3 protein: CASSDYRGLLFGYTF. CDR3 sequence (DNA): TGCGCCAGCAGCGATTACAGGGGCTTGCTTTTCGGCTACACCTTC.

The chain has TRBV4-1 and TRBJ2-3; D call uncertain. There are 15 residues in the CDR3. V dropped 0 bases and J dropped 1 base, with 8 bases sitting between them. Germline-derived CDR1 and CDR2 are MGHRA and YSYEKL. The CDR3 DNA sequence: TGCGCCAGCAGCCAAGAGCGGTTCCGCACAGATACGCAGTATTTT. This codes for CASSQERFRTDTQYF.

The CDR3 region has the DNA TGTGCCAGCAGCTTACAGGGGATCACAGATACGCAGTATTTT. It codes for CASSLQGITDTQYF. J is TRBJ2-3 and V is TRBV7-6; possibly TRBD1 for D (6 bases). CDR3 length: 14 amino acids. Germline V gives CDR1 SGHVS, CDR2 FNYEAQ. V lost 2 bases, J lost 2 bases, and 8 bases lay in between.

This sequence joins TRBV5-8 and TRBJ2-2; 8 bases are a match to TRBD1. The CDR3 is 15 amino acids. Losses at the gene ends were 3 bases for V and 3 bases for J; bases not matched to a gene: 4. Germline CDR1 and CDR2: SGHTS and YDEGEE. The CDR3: CASSSGGRDTGELFF. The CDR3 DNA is TGTGCCAGCAGCTCAGGGGGCAGGGACACCGGGGAGCTGTTTTTT.

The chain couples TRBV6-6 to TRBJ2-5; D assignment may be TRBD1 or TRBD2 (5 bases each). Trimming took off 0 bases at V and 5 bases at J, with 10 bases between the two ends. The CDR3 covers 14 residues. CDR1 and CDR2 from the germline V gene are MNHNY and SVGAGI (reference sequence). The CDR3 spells CASSYSKGRETQYF. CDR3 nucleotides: TGTGCCAGCAGTTACTCTAAGGGACGGGAGACCCAGTACTTC.

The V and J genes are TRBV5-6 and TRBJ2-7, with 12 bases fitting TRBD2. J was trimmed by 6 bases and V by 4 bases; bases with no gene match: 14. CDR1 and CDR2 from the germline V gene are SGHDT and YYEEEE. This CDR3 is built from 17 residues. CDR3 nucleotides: TGTGCCAGCAGCGCGGGAGTACTAGCGGGGGGAAGCAGCGAGCAGTACTTC. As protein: CASSAGVLAGGSSEQYF.